Here is one T cell receptor beta chain with its context. Its antigen remains unknown. The CDR3 has 15 residues. Germline loops: CDR1 MNHEY, CDR2 SMNVEV (reference sequence). V was clipped by 4 bases and J by 3 bases; unmatched bases: 6. This sample is drawn from a study of cytomegalovirus exposure and HLA in healthy donors. Overall study findings and caveats: TCR beta V segments were, for the most part, productive about 87% or about 30% of the time in an earlier analysis. A missense variant in DCLRE1C was later tied to TCR beta V- and J-gene trimming. A later analysis associated 16,951 TCR beta sequences with HLA alleles at a 0.05 false discovery rate.

This PCR relied on a set of 60 Vbeta primers and 13 Jbeta primers. Profiling relied on immunoSEQ multiplex PCR, and the TCRdb table lists in-frame clones only, not all of them. The table records some 150,000 clones, more than 75% of them present only once. The sample taken for sequencing was PBMCs. This chain uses TRBV27 with TRBJ2-1, with 7 bases aligning to TRBD1. The clonotype was recovered from a man between 50 and 59 years old in good health and CMV-seronegative. The CDR3 sequence is CASSSEGQNYNEQFF. CDR3 DNA sequence: TGTGCCAGCAGTTCTGAGGGACAGAACTACAATGAGCAGTTCTTC.